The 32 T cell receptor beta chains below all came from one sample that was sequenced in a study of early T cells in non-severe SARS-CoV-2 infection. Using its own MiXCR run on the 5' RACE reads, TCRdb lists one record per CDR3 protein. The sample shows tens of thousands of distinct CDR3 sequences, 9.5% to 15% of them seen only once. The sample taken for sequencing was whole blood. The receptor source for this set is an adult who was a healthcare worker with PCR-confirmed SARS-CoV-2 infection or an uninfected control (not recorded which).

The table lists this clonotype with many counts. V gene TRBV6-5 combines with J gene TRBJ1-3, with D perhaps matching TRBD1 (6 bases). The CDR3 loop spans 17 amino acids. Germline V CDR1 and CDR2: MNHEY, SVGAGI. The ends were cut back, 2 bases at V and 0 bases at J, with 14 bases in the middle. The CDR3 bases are TGTGCCAGCAGTTACGGACCGACAGGCCACTCTGGAAACACCATATATTTT. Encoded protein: CASSYGPTGHSGNTIYF.

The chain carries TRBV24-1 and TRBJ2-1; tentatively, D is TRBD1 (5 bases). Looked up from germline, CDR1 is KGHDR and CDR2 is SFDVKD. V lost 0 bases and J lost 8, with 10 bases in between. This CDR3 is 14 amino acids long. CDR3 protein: CATSDLQQDDEQFF. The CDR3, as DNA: TGTGCCACCAGTGATTTGCAACAGGACGATGAGCAGTTCTTC.

The CDR3 region has the DNA TGCAGCGCTCAGGGGTCTTGGAACACTGAAGCTTTCTTT. It is translated as CSAQGSWNTEAFF. The chain employs TRBV29-1 and TRBJ1-1, with D possibly being TRBD1 (6 bases). V gave up 7 bases and J gave up 1 base, with 13 bases separating them. The length of the CDR3 is 13 residues. Germline V CDR1 and CDR2: SQVTM, ANQGSEA.

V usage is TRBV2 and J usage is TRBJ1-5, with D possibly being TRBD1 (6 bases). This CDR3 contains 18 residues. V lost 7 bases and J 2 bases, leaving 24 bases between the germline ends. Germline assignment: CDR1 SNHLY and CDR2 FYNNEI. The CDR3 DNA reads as TGTGCCAGCAATGGACAGCCCCTCTTGGCGGATGGCAATCAGCCCCAGCATTTT. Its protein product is CASNGQPLLADGNQPQHF. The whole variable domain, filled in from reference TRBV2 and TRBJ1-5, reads EPEVTQTPSHQVTQMGQEVILRCVPISNHLYFYWYRQILGQKVEFLVSFYNNEISEKSEIFDDQFSVERPDGSNFTLKIRSTKLEDSAMYFCASNGQPLLADGNQPQHFGDGTRLSIL.

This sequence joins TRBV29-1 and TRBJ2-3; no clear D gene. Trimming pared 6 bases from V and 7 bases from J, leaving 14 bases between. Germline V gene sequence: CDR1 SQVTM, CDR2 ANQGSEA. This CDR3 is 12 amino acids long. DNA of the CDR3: TGCAGCGTCCTGGACCCGACGAATACGCAGTATTTT. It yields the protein CSVLDPTNTQYF.

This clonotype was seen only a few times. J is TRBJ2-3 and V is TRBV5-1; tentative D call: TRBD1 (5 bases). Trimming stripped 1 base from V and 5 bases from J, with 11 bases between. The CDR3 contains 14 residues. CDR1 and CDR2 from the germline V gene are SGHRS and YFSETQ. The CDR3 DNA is TGCGCCAGCAGCTTGTCGTCAGGGTTAGATACGCAGTATTTT. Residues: CASSLSSGLDTQYF.

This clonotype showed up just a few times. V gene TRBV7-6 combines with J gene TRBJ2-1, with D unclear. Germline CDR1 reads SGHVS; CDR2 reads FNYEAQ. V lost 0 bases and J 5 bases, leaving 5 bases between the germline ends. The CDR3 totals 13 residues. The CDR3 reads CASSLAGHNEQFF. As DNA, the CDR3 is TGTGCCAGCAGCTTAGCGGGTCACAATGAGCAGTTCTTC.

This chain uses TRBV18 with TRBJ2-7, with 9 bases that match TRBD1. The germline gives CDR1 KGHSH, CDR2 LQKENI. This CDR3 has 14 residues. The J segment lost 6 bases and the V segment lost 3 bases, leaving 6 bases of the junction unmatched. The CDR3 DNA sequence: TGTGCCAGCTCACCCGGGACAGGGAGCGGCGAGCAGTACTTC. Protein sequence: CASSPGTGSGEQYF.

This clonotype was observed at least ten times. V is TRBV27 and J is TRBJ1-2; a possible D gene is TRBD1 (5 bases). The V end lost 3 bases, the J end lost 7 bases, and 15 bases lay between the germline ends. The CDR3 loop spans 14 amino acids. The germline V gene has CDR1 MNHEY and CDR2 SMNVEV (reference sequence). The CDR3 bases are TGTGCCAGCAGTTTCCATATGGGGGAAGGTGGCTACACCTTC. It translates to CASSFHMGEGGYTF.

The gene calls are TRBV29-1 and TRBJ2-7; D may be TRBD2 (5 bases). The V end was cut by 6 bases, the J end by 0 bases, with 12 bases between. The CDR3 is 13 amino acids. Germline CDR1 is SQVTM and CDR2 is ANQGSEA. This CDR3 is CSVLDGVSYEQYF. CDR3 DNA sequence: TGCAGCGTATTAGACGGGGTCTCCTACGAGCAGTACTTC.

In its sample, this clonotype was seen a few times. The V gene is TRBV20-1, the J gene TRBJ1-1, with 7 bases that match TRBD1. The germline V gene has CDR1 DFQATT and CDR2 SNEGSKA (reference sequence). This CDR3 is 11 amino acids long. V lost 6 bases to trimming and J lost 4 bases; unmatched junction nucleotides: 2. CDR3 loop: CSAAGGTEAFF. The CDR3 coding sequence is TGCAGTGCGGCAGGGGGCACTGAAGCTTTCTTT.

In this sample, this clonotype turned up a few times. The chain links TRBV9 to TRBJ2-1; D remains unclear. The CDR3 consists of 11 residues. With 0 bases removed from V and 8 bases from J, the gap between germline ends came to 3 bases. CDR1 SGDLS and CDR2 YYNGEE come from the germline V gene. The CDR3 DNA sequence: TGTGCCAGCAGCGTAGACCATGAGCAGTTCTTC. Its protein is CASSVDHEQFF.

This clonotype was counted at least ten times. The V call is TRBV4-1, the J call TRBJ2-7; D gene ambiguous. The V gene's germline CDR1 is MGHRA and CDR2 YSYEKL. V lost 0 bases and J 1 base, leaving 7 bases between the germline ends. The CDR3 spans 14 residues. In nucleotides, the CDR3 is TGCGCCAGCAGCCAAGATAAGACTTCCTACGAGCAGTACTTC. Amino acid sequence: CASSQDKTSYEQYF.

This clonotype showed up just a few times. CDR3 loop: CASGTGVAETQYF. The CDR3 DNA follows: TGTGCCAGCGGGACAGGGGTTGCAGAGACCCAGTACTTC. The V gene is TRBV12-3 or TRBV12-4, the J gene TRBJ2-5, with 10 bases matching TRBD1. The CDR3 consists of 13 residues. V shed 8 bases and J 4 bases; nucleotides not matched to a gene: 4.

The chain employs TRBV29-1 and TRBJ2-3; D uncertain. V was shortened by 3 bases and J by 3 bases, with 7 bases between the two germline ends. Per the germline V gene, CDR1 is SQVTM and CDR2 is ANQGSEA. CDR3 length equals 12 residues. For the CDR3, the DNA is TGCAGCGTTGATACCCAAACAGATACGCAGTATTTT. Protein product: CSVDTQTDTQYF.

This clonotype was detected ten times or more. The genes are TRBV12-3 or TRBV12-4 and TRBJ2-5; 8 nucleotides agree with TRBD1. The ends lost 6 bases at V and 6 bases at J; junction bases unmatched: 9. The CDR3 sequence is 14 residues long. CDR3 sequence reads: CASRLAGGQKTQYF. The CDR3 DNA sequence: TGTGCCAGCAGGCTGGCAGGGGGCCAGAAGACCCAGTACTTC.

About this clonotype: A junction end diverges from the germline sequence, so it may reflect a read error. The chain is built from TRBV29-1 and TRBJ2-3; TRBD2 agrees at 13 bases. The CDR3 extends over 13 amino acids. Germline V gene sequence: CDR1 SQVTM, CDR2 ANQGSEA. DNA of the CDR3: TGCAGCGGGACTAGCGGGAGAGGAGATACGCAGAATTTT. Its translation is CSGTSGRGDTQNF.

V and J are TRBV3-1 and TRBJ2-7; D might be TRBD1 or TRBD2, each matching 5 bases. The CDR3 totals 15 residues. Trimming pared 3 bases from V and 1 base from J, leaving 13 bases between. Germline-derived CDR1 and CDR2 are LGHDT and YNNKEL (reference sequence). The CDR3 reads CASSQGDGWSYEQYF. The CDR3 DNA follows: TGTGCCAGCAGCCAGGGGGACGGCTGGTCCTACGAGCAGTACTTC.

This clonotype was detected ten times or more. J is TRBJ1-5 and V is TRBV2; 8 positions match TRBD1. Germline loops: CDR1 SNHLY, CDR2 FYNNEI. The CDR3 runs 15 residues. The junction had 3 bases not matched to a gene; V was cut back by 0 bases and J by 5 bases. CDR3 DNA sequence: TGTGCCAGCAGTGAAGCTCTGACAGGGGATCAGCCCCAGCATTTT. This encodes CASSEALTGDQPQHF.

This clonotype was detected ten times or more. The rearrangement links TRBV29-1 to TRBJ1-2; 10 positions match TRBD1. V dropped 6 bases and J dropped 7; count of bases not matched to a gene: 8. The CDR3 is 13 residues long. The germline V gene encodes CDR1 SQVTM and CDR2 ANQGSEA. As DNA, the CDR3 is TGCAGCGTGGCGGGACAGGGGCGCAGTGGCTACACCTTC. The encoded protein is CSVAGQGRSGYTF.

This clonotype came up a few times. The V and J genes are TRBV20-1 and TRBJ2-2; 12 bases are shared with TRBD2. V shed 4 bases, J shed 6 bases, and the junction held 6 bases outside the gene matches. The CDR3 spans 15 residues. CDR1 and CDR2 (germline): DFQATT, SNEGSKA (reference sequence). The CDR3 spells CSAKGTSGLAGELFF. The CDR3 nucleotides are TGCAGTGCTAAAGGGACTAGCGGGTTAGCCGGGGAGCTGTTTTTT.

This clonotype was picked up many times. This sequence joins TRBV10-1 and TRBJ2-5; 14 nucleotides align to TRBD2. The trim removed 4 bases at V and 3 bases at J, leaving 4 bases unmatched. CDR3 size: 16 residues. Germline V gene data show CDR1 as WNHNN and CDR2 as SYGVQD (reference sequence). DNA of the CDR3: TGCGCCAGCAGTGGACCGACTAGCGGGAGGGAAGAGACCCAGTACTTC. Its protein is CASSGPTSGREETQYF.

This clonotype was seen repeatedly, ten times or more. The CDR3 loop reads CASSPRGAMMNTEAFF. The CDR3 DNA reads TGTGCCAGCTCACCACGGGGGGCGATGATGAACACTGAAGCTTTCTTT. The chain is built from TRBV18 and TRBJ1-1; a possible D gene is TRBD1 (6 bases). V lost 1 base, J lost 0 bases, and 12 bases lay in between. Germline V gene data show CDR1 as KGHSH and CDR2 as LQKENI. CDR3 length: 16 amino acids.

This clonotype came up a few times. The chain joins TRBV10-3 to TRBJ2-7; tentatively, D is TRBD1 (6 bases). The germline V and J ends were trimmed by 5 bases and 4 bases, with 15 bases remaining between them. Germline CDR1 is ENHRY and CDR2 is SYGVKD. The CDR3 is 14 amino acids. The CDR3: CAISSGTTMYEQYF. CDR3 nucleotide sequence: TGTGCCATCAGTTCCGGGACAACCATGTACGAGCAGTACTTC.

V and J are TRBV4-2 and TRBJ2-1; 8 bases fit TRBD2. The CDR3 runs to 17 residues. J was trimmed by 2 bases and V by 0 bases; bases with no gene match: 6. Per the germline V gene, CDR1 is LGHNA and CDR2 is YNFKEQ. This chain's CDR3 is CASSQDPSGSAYNEQFF. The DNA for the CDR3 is TGTGCCAGCAGCCAAGATCCCAGCGGGAGTGCCTACAATGAGCAGTTCTTC.

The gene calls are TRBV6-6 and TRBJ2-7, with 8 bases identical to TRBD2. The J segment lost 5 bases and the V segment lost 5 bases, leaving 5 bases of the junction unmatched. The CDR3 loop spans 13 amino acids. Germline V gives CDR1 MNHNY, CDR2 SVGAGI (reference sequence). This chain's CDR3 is CASSREGPNEQYF. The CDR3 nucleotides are TGTGCCAGCAGTCGGGAGGGGCCGAACGAGCAGTACTTC.

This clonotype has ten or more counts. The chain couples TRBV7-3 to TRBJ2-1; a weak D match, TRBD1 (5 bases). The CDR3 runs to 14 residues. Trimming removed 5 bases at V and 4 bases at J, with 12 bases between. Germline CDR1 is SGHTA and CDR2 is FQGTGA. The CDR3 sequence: CASSVNRIYNEQFF. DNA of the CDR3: TGTGCCAGCAGCGTAAACAGGATTTACAATGAGCAGTTCTTC.

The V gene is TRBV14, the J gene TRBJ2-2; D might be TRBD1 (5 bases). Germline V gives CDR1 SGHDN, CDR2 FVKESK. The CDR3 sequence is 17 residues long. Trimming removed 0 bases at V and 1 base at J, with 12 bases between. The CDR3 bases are TGTGCCAGCAGCCAAGATCAGAGCAGGGAGAACACCGGGGAGCTGTTTTTT. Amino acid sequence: CASSQDQSRENTGELFF.

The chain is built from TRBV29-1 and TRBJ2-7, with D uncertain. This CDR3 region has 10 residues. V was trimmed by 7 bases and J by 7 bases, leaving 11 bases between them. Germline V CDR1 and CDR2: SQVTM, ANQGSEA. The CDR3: CSALLGEQYF. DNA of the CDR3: TGCAGCGCTCTTTTGGGGGAGCAGTACTTC.

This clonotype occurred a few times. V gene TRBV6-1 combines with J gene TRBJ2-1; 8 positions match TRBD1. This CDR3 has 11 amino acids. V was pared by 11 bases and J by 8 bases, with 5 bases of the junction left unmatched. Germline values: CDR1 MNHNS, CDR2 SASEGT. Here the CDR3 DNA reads TGTGCCGCGGACAGGGTCGATGAGCAGTTCTTC. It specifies CAADRVDEQFF.

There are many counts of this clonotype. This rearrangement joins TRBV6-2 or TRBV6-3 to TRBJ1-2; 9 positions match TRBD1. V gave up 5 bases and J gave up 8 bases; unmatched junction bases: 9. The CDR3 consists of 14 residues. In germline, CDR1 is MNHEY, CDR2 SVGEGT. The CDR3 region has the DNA TGTGCCAGCAGTCAACAGGGGGCCCTTTACGGCTACACCTTC. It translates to CASSQQGALYGYTF.

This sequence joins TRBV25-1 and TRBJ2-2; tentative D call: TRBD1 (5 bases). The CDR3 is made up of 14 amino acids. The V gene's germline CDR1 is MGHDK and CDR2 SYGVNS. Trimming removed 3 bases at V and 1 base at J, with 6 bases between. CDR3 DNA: TGTGCCAGCAGTGACAGGGAGAACACCGGGGAGCTGTTTTTT. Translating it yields CASSDRENTGELFF.